Listed below are T cell receptor beta chains from one sample, sequenced in a study of CXCR3-negative and CXCR3-positive naive CD8 T cells. TCRdb reworked the 5' RACE reads into one entry per CDR3 protein, no DNA. The ten most abundant clones cover more than 7.5% of a sample with about 40,000 distinct CDR3 sequences. Sequencing was done on a sample of memory CD8+ T cells from blood. The receptors originated from a human donor in good health. Some clones in this sample may be carry-over from other donors' samples. CDR3s include the opening cysteine and the closing phenylalanine or tryptophan. Clone size appears in some rows only: once, few, many, or a class for an expanded clone.

>TRBJ1-3|.|TRBV4-3
CASSQDKGNTIYF
>TRBJ1-2|.|TRBV29-1
CSVEVGTPEGYTF
>TRBJ2-7|.|TRBV7-9
CASSLDGVYLIYEQYF
>TRBJ2-1|.|TRBV25-1
CASSEGGQTPWPFNEQFF
>TRBJ2-1|.|TRBV6-2/TRBV6-3
CASSGRVISYNEQFF
>TRBJ1-5|.|TRBV12-3/TRBV12-4
CASSPTGPLGNQPQHF
>TRBJ2-3|.|TRBV12-3/TRBV12-4
CASSPRQGSTDTQYF
>TRBJ2-3|medium-sized|TRBV6-4
CASSEIPGTRSTDTQYF
>TRBJ2-1|.|TRBV7-6
CASSLVSGDEQFF
>TRBJ2-7|.|TRBV7-2
CASAGGQSYEQYF
>TRBJ1-5|.|TRBV29-1
CSALGTGGASGQPQHF
>TRBJ1-1|.|TRBV28
CASSPALELNTEAFF
>TRBJ2-2|.|TRBV6-2/TRBV6-3
CASSDGTARCFF
>TRBJ2-7|.|TRBV7-9
CASTNALGDEQYF
>TRBJ2-3|.|TRBV11-2
CASSHSGGATDTQYF
>TRBJ2-3|.|TRBV29-1
CSVPGGLAADTQYF
>TRBJ2-1|.|TRBV10-3
CAISDGGDSYNEQFF
>TRBJ1-1|.|TRBV9
CASSINPRTEMNTEAFF
>TRBJ2-2|.|TRBV4-3
CASSQEVRGVMNTGELFF
>TRBJ2-5|.|TRBV28
CASRDRVSETQYF
>TRBJ2-5|.|TRBV14
CASSQDAAGFQETQYF
>TRBJ2-7|.|TRBV28
CASSPGYYEQYF